The rows below give T cell receptor beta chains drawn from one sample of a study of blood T cell repertoires in COVID-19. Measured with immunoSEQ multiplex PCR; TCRdb has only the in-frame clones, and not every one. Of about 190,000 clones in the sample, 90% were seen once. Material: peripheral blood. The receptors derive from a man aged 50-59 years with acute or convalescent COVID-19. Each CDR3 is given without its conserved first and last residue. D genes are given only for firm matches. The size of a clone is reported for some rows only, either as once, few or many, or as a class for expanded clones.

j_call,d_call,clone_size,v_call,cdr3_aa
TRBJ2-7,NA,once,TRBV27,ASSPSLRIAHEQY
TRBJ1-2,TRBD1,NA,TRBV3-1/TRBV3-2,ASSQGFGTGALRGGYT
TRBJ2-3,NA,NA,TRBV7-3,ASSLGGGVTDTQY
TRBJ1-1,NA,NA,TRBV6-6,ASSPRRGSTNTEAF
TRBJ2-2,TRBD2,NA,TRBV10-3,AIRWGSGENTGELF
TRBJ2-5,TRBD1,NA,TRBV5-4,ASSYYRGTTQETQY
TRBJ1-5,NA,NA,TRBV4-1,ASSQDPTINQPQH
TRBJ2-7,TRBD2,NA,TRBV27,ASSSRQGTRGSYEQY
TRBJ1-3,TRBD1,NA,TRBV18,ASSPRDRGSGNTIY
TRBJ2-1,TRBD2,NA,TRBV11-3,ASSLGLAGVNEQF
TRBJ1-2,NA,NA,TRBV6-4,ASSESGYGYT
TRBJ1-6,NA,NA,TRBV5-1,ASSLGGTNSPLH
TRBJ1-6,TRBD1,NA,TRBV7-9,ASSSTGGAGNSPLH
TRBJ2-1,TRBD1,NA,TRBV10-3,AISPRTGLGNEQF
TRBJ2-2,TRBD2,NA,TRBV5-1,ASSSYVTSGGHTGELF
TRBJ2-1,NA,NA,TRBV9,ASSFRGANEQF
TRBJ2-3,TRBD2,NA,TRBV24-1,ATSDPGLAGNTDTQY
TRBJ2-1,TRBD2,NA,TRBV6-5,ASSYSGRAPLNEQF
TRBJ1-5,NA,NA,TRBV12-2,AAGGNRGRNQPQH
TRBJ2-1,TRBD2,NA,TRBV11-2,ASSLMGLAKYNEQF
TRBJ1-1,NA,NA,TRBV3-1/TRBV3-2,ASSHQRRYTEAF
TRBJ2-2,NA,NA,TRBV29-1,SVGQVLTGELF
TRBJ2-1,TRBD2,NA,TRBV10-1,ASSLAGGNNEQF
TRBJ2-5,TRBD1,NA,TRBV11-1,ASSLGTGAARSTQY
TRBJ2-1,NA,once,TRBV28,ATSGGPNEQF
TRBJ1-1,NA,NA,TRBV7-2,ASRLDLNTEAF
TRBJ1-5,TRBD1,few,TRBV19,ASSPRDSYSNQPQH
TRBJ1-3,NA,NA,TRBV28,ASSSHSSGNTIY
TRBJ1-2,TRBD1,NA,TRBV7-9,ASSLGTGVPGYT
TRBJ1-4,NA,NA,TRBV7-8,ASSSDRATNEKLF
TRBJ2-1,TRBD2,NA,TRBV25-1,ASSESILLAGGRNEQF
TRBJ2-3,NA,NA,TRBV24-1,ATSDRGGGTDTQY